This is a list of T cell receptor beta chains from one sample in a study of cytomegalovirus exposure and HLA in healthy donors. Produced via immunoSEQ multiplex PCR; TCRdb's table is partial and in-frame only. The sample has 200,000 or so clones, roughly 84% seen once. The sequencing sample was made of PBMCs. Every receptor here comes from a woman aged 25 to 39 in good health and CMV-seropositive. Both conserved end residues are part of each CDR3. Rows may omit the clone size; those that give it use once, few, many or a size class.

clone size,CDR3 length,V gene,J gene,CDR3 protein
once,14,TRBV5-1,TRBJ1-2,CASSLQGSLYGYTF
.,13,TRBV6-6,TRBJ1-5,CASRGYSNQPQHF
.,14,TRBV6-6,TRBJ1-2,CASRGQASSYGYTF
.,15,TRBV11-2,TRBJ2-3,CASSLQGTGLDTQYF
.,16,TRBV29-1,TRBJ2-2,CSVVLIISGSTGELFF
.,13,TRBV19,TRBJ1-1,CASSVELNTEAFF
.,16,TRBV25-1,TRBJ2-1,CASSETTGKWDNEQFF
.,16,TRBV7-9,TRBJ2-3,CASSLAGDRATDTQYF
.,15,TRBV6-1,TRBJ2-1,CASSGDGSSYNEQFF
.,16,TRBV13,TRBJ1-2,CASSYTGDPMTYGYTF
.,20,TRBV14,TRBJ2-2,CASSQASPTSGRRWGGELFF
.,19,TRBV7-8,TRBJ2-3,CASSSLMSGGVTVTDTQYF
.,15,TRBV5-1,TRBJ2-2,CASTSVGGNTGELFF
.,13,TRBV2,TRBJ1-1,CASRTDMNTEAFF
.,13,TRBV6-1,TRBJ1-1,CASTQGWRTEAFF
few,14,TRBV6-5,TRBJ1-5,CATSMGGDNQPQHF
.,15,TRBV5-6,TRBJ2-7,CASSSGTGFSYEQYF
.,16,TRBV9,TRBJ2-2,CASSPLAGVGNGELFF
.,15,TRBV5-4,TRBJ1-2,CASSLILTGVYGYTF
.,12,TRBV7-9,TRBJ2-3,CASLGSSDTQYF
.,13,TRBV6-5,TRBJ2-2,CASGRGDTGELFF
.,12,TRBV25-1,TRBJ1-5,CASSDGLAPQHF
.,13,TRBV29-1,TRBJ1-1,CSVEDGANTEAFF
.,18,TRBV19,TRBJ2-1,CASSISRLAGGRVNEQFF
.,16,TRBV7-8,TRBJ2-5,CASSLGLAGHQETQYF
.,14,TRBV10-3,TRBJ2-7,CAIRAAGDPYEQYF
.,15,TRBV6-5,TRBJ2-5,CASSYFQGSQETQYF
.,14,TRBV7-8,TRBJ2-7,CASRPDRDSYEQYF
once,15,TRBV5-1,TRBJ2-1,CASSLSSGRDHEQFF
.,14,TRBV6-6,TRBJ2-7,CASNDGLAYYEQYF
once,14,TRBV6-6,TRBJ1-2,CASSFTGGLDGYTF
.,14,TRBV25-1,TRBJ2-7,CASSESGDSYEQYF
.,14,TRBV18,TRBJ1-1,CASSPGGVNTEAFF
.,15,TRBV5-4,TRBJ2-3,CASSLVGGSADTQYF
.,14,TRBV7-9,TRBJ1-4,CASSIRGPEEKLFF
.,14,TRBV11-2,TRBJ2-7,CASSFGQGGYEQYF
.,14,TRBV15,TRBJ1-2,CATSREGQARGYTF
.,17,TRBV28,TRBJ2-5,CASSLGLAGVPQETQYF
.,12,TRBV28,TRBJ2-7,CASSSPPLGQDF
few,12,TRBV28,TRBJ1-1,CASSLRAGEAFF
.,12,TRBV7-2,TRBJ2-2,CASRLLAGELFF
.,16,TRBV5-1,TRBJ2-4,CASSLRSEEARNIQYF